The rows below give T cell receptor beta chains drawn from one sample of a study of shared clonotypes between healthy human individuals. Clones were read by immunoSEQ multiplex PCR, and TCRdb kept only the in-frame ones, dropping some. The sample holds about 2 million clones, 85% to 95% seen once. The sample taken for sequencing was naive CD4+ T cells sorted from blood. Receptors originate from a man aged 18 to 35 in good health. The CDR3 runs from the conserved cysteine through the conserved F or W. D genes are given only for firm matches. The size of a clone is reported for some rows only, either as once, few or many, or as a class for expanded clones.

j_call,clone_size,d_call,v_call,cdr3_nt,cdr3_aa
TRBJ2-7,once,NA,TRBV18,TGTGCCAGCTCACCAACCCAGGGATACGAGCAGTACTTC,CASSPTQGYEQYF
TRBJ1-6,NA,NA,TRBV27,TGTGCCAGCACCTTAAGGGGGGGACCAAACAGCTCCTATAATTCACCCCTCCACTTT,CASTLRGGPNSSYNSPLHF
TRBJ1-3,NA,NA,TRBV30,TGTGCCTGGAGTGTACCCGGGAAGGCTGGAAACACCATATATTTT,CAWSVPGKAGNTIYF
TRBJ2-3,NA,NA,TRBV28,TGTGCCAGCAGCCCTACACCACACAGGGGCACAGATACGCAGTATTTT,CASSPTPHRGTDTQYF
TRBJ1-6,once,NA,TRBV7-2,TGTGCCAGCAGCTTAGAGGCCTCCTATAATTCACCCCTCCACTTT,CASSLEASYNSPLHF
TRBJ2-5,NA,TRBD2,TRBV27,TGTGCCAGCAGATGGGCTAGCGGGGAGACCCAGTACTTC,CASRWASGETQYF
TRBJ2-7,NA,NA,TRBV7-2,TGTGCCAGCAGCTTAGAAGGGATCTACGAGCAGTACTTC,CASSLEGIYEQYF
TRBJ1-3,NA,NA,TRBV6-5,TGTGCCAGCAGAACACTAAGCGGAAACACCATATATTTT,CASRTLSGNTIYF
TRBJ1-4,NA,TRBD1,TRBV6-6,TGTGCCAGCAGCGTAGACAGGGGGAATGAAAAACTGTTTTTT,CASSVDRGNEKLFF
TRBJ2-7,NA,TRBD1,TRBV10-3,TGTGCCATCAGTGATTGGGGCAGGGGGCTCGGCGAGCAGTACTTC,CAISDWGRGLGEQYF
TRBJ2-7,NA,NA,TRBV2,TGTGCCAGCAGTGTGGATTTGGCGGCCTACGAGCAGTACTTC,CASSVDLAAYEQYF
TRBJ1-5,NA,TRBD1,TRBV5-6,TGTGCCAGCAGCTGGGGACAGTTTAATCAGCCCCAGCATTTT,CASSWGQFNQPQHF
TRBJ1-2,once,NA,TRBV6-5,TGTGCCAGCAGGCAGAAGGGGGGGGACTATGGCTACACCTTC,CASRQKGGDYGYTF
TRBJ2-2,once,NA,TRBV7-2,TGTGCCAGCAGCGCGATTTGGGCAGCCACCGGGGAGCTGTTTTTT,CASSAIWAATGELFF
TRBJ1-2,NA,NA,TRBV5-4,TGTGCCAGCAGCCTATGGGGCGGCTATGGCTACACCTTC,CASSLWGGYGYTF
TRBJ1-2,NA,NA,TRBV7-2,TGTGCCAGCAGCTTAGGTAGGGAGAATGGCTACACCTTC,CASSLGRENGYTF
TRBJ2-2,NA,TRBD1,TRBV30,TGTGCCTGGAGGCCACAGGGGGCCGGGGAGCTGTTTTTT,CAWRPQGAGELFF
TRBJ1-2,NA,TRBD1,TRBV11-2,TGTGCCAGCAGCCCAGGGGGCGGTGGCTACACCTTC,CASSPGGGGYTF
TRBJ1-1,NA,NA,TRBV27,TGTGCCAGTTCCCCCAAATGGAACACTGAAGCTTTCTTT,CASSPKWNTEAFF
TRBJ2-7,NA,NA,TRBV5-4,TGTGCCAGCAGCTTGGACCCAAAGGGCTACGAGCAGTACTTC,CASSLDPKGYEQYF
TRBJ1-1,NA,NA,TRBV2,TGTGCCAGCATCCCGGACGGGGTAAACACTGAAGCTTTCTTT,CASIPDGVNTEAFF
TRBJ2-5,once,NA,TRBV5-1,TGCGCCAGCAGCTTGGACGGGAGTTCTAGCGAGACCCAGTACTTC,CASSLDGSSSETQYF
TRBJ2-7,NA,NA,TRBV5-1,TGCGCCAGCAGCTTGGCGATCGGTGGCTCCTACGAGCAGTACTTC,CASSLAIGGSYEQYF
TRBJ1-5,NA,NA,TRBV7-2,TGTGCCAGCAGCTACGCGGGGCCCAATCAGCCCCAGCATTTT,CASSYAGPNQPQHF
TRBJ2-5,NA,TRBD2,TRBV2,TGTGCCAGCAGTGTTGGGGCCAGCGGGGGCCCAGGGACCCAGTACTTC,CASSVGASGGPGTQYF
TRBJ1-5,NA,NA,TRBV4-2,TGTGCCAGCAGCCAAGATTCGGCAGGGAATCAGCCCCAGCATTTT,CASSQDSAGNQPQHF
TRBJ1-1,NA,NA,TRBV9,TGTGCCAGCAGCGGCTTAAGTACCCCTAAGGGAAACACTGAAGCTTTCTTT,CASSGLSTPKGNTEAFF
TRBJ2-1,NA,NA,TRBV5-1,TGCGCCAGCAGCTTGGTGGCAGAGTCCTACAATGAGCAGTTCTTC,CASSLVAESYNEQFF
TRBJ2-1,once,TRBD2,TRBV5-1,TGCGCCAGCAGCCCGGGACTAGCTACGAGTGAGCAGTTCTTC,CASSPGLATSEQFF
TRBJ1-6,NA,NA,TRBV7-9,TGTGCCAGCAGCTTAGGGACCGATAATTCACCCCTCCACTTT,CASSLGTDNSPLHF
TRBJ2-5,NA,NA,TRBV4-1,TGCGCCAGCAGCCAAGAAGACAACCTGGGAGAGACCCAGTACTTC,CASSQEDNLGETQYF
TRBJ2-7,NA,TRBD1,TRBV19,TGTGCCAGTAGTGCCGTCGGACAGGCCGGCTCCTACGAGCAGTACTTC,CASSAVGQAGSYEQYF
TRBJ2-3,NA,TRBD2,TRBV18,TGTGCCAGCTCACCACCTGGACTAGCGGGGGGCGGTACAGATACGCAGTATTTT,CASSPPGLAGGGTDTQYF
TRBJ1-1,once,TRBD1,TRBV6-4,TGTGCCAGCAAATTACAGGGGGCGAGTACTGAAGCTTTCTTT,CASKLQGASTEAFF
TRBJ2-1,NA,TRBD2,TRBV11-3,TGTGCCAGCAGCTTGGTTAGCGGGAGGTACTCCTACAATGAGCAGTTCTTC,CASSLVSGRYSYNEQFF
TRBJ1-1,NA,TRBD1,TRBV14,TGTGCCAGCAGCCAAGTACAGGGGGCGCTTCGGACTGAAGCTTTCTTT,CASSQVQGALRTEAFF
TRBJ2-3,NA,TRBD2,TRBV4-2,TGTGCCAGCAGCCAGACTAGCGGGAACACAGATACGCAGTATTTT,CASSQTSGNTDTQYF
TRBJ2-7,NA,NA,TRBV6-1,TGTGCCAGCAGCGAACTTTTGACGGTCCATTCTTCCTACGAGCAGTACTTC,CASSELLTVHSSYEQYF
TRBJ2-3,NA,TRBD2,TRBV10-3,TGTGCCATCAGCCCAGTCGGGACTAGCGGGGGACCAGATACGCAGTATTTT,CAISPVGTSGGPDTQYF
TRBJ1-1,NA,NA,TRBV28,TGTGCCAGCAGTTTACGAGACACTGAAGCTTTCTTT,CASSLRDTEAFF
TRBJ1-2,NA,TRBD1,TRBV9,TGTGCCAGCTCCGGGACAGGGGGCGATGGCTACACCTTC,CASSGTGGDGYTF
TRBJ2-1,NA,TRBD1,TRBV27,TGTGCCAGCAGCTTGAGTAGCCGGACAGGGCAGTTCTTC,CASSLSSRTGQFF
TRBJ2-7,NA,TRBD2,TRBV6-9,TGTGCCAGCTCAGGTCCCCGGGACTACTACGAGCAGTACTTC,CASSGPRDYYEQYF
TRBJ2-2,NA,TRBD1,TRBV7-6,TGTGCCAGCAGCTGGGGACAGGGAGGCACCGGGGAGCTGTTTTTT,CASSWGQGGTGELFF
TRBJ2-1,NA,TRBD2,TRBV5-8,TGTGCCAGCAGCTTGGCGGCTAGCGGGAACAATGAGCAGTTCTTC,CASSLAASGNNEQFF
TRBJ1-1,NA,NA,TRBV6-5,TGTGCCAGCAGTAACCCCCCTCAATTCGCTGAAGCTTTCTTT,CASSNPPQFAEAFF
TRBJ1-6,NA,NA,TRBV18,TGTGCCAGCTCACCGGGGGACGGTTCTTCACCCCTCCACTTT,CASSPGDGSSPLHF
TRBJ2-2,NA,NA,TRBV11-2,TGTGCCAGCAGCAGACCACAGGGAAGGGGCGGGGAGCTGTTTTTT,CASSRPQGRGGELFF
TRBJ1-5,NA,TRBD1,TRBV19,TGTGCCAGTAGTTATGGACAGGGAACGTATCAGCCCCAGCATTTT,CASSYGQGTYQPQHF
TRBJ2-7,NA,TRBD2,TRBV14,TGTGCCAGCAGCCAAGATTCTAGCGGCTACGAGCAGTACTTC,CASSQDSSGYEQYF
TRBJ2-1,once,NA,TRBV12-2,TGTGCAAGCAGGGGGAGATGCTTCGCCAGCGACAATGAGCAGTTCTTC,CASRGRCFASDNEQFF